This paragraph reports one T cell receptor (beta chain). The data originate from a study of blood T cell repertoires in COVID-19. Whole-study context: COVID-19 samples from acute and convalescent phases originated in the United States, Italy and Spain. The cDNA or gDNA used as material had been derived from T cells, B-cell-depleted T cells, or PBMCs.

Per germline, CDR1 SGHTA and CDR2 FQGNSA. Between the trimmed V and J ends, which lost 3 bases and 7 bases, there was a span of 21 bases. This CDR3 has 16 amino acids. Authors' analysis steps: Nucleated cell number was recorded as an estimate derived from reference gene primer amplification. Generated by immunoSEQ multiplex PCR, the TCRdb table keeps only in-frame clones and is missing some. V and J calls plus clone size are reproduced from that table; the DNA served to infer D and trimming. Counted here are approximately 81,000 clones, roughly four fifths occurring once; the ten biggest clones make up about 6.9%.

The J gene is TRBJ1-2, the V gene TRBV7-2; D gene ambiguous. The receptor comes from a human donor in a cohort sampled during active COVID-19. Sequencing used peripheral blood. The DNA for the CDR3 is TGTGCCAGCAGCTTTCCCTTACGGGGTGTCGGCTTTGGCTACACCTTC. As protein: CASSFPLRGVGFGYTF.